A single sample gave rise to the 17 T cell receptor beta chains below, sequenced in a study of T cells in Graves' hyperthyroidism and ophthalmopathy (dated by TCRdb to about 2019). The library was produced with multiplex PCR. Sequenced on an Illumina HiSeq 2000. TCR beta CDR3 regions were amplified from RNA transcripts. A first-round RT-PCR of the TCR CDR3 used the HTBI primer set with the Qiagen OneStep RT-PCR kit. The public reads were reprocessed in TCRdb via fastp at Q25 and MiXCR, keeping in-frame beta chains. Each CDR3 protein gets just one entry, which takes the most common genes and DNA from the rows behind it. Across this sample there are 500,000 to 750,000 distinct CDR3 sequences, with around 42% seen only once. In total, the top ten clones hold about 8.3% of the sample. The sequencing input was peripheral blood or thyroid tissue (not recorded which). These receptors were taken from a woman between 18 and 29 years old with Graves' hyperthyroidism.

A word on this clonotype: A much larger clone differs from this one at a single base, so this may be a read error. CDR3 loop: CASSDSSGSGELFF. The CDR3 DNA is TGTGCCAGCAGTGACTCTAGCGGGAGCGGGGAGCTGTTTTTT. The gene calls are TRBV6-4 and TRBJ2-2, with 9 bases that match TRBD2. Per germline, CDR1 MRHNA and CDR2 SNTAGT. The CDR3 runs 14 residues. V gave up 0 bases and J gave up 7 bases; unmatched junction bases: 0.

In DNA form, the CDR3 reads TGTGCCAGCAGCGTGGGCGGACTAGCGGGAGGTCACAATGAGCAGTTCTTC. Amino acids: CASSVGGLAGGHNEQFF. The gene calls are TRBV2 and TRBJ2-5; 14 bases map to TRBD2. The closer fit of TRBJ2-1 to the DNA end suggests the J call may be wrong. This CDR3 has 17 amino acids. CDR1 and CDR2 (germline): SNHLY, FYNNEI.

The chain links TRBV5-1 to TRBJ1-3; weak D call: TRBD1 (5 bases). There are 11 residues in the CDR3. V was pared by 4 bases and J by 8 bases, with 7 bases between. Germline lookup yields CDR1 SGHRS and CDR2 YFSETQ. Here the CDR3 reads CASSQGDTIYF. The DNA for the CDR3 is TGCGCCAGCAGCCAAGGGGACACCATATATTTT.

This clonotype was detected ten times or more. V and J are TRBV5-1 and TRBJ1-2; D perhaps matches TRBD1 (5 bases). This CDR3 has 14 amino acids. CDR1 and CDR2 (germline): SGHRS, YFSETQ. Trimming removed 2 bases from V and 0 bases from J, with 8 bases in between. The CDR3 DNA reads as TGCGCCAGCAGCTTTACAGGCCCTAACTATGGCTACACCTTC. As protein: CASSFTGPNYGYTF.

The chain links TRBV9 to TRBJ1-2; D call uncertain. Germline loops: CDR1 SGDLS, CDR2 YYNGEE. The CDR3 loop spans 10 amino acids. Trimming shortened V by 0 bases and J by 11 bases, and 5 bases separated the two germline ends. The chain's CDR3 is CASSVGGYTF. In DNA, the CDR3 is TGTGCCAGCAGCGTAGGTGGTTACACCTTC.

This clonotype was recorded at least ten times. The V gene is TRBV12-3 or TRBV12-4, the J gene TRBJ2-5; 10 positions match TRBD2. The CDR3 totals 20 residues. V trimming: 5 bases; J trimming: 0 bases; junction bases outside the gene matches: 18. For the CDR3, the DNA is TGTGCCAGCAGTCCGATTATAGGGCTAGCGGGAGAGGGGTACCAAGAGACCCAGTACTTC. Encoded protein: CASSPIIGLAGEGYQETQYF.

The V gene is TRBV29-1, the J gene TRBJ1-2; D gene ambiguous. The CDR3 has 13 residues. Germline V gene lookup returns CDR1 SQVTM and CDR2 ANQGSEA. With 7 bases removed from V and 4 bases from J, the gap between germline ends came to 16 bases. The CDR3 DNA reads as TGCAGCGCCAGCAGTTACCAAGGCTATGGCTACACCTTC. It specifies CSASSYQGYGYTF.

V usage is TRBV2 and J usage is TRBJ2-5; D remains ambiguous. From germline, CDR1 is SNHLY and CDR2 FYNNEI. This CDR3 comprises 13 residues. Trimming cost V 7 bases and J 0 bases, with 9 bases left between them. As DNA, the CDR3 is TGTGCCAGCAACCCACAGTACCAAGAGACCCAGTACTTC. Residues: CASNPQYQETQYF.

Worth noting for this clonotype: At one end the junction does not follow the germline gene, possibly because of a read error. The chain carries TRBV4-1 and TRBJ1-1, with no clear D. CDR1 and CDR2 from the germline V gene are MGHRA and YSYEKL. The CDR3 totals 9 residues. The CDR3: CASSQDPGF. CDR3 bases: TGCGCCAGCAGCCAAGATCCGGGATTT.

CDR3 sequence: CASCRGAGYEQYF. The CDR3 DNA reads TGTGCCAGCTGCCGAGGAGCGGGCTACGAGCAGTACTTC. The chain recombines TRBV7-8 with TRBJ2-7, with D possibly matching TRBD2 (6 bases). Germline V CDR1 and CDR2: SGHVS, FQNEAQ. V shed 8 bases and J shed 3 bases, with 14 bases lying between them. The CDR3 is 13 residues long.

This chain connects TRBV10-3 to TRBJ1-2; TRBD1 matches at 10 bases. This CDR3 is 14 amino acids long. The V and J ends lost 6 bases and 6 bases, in that order; junction bases with no gene match: 7. CDR1 and CDR2 (germline): ENHRY, SYGVKD. CDR3 DNA: TGTGCCATCAGCACCGGGACAGGGGTACATGGCTACACCTTC. Its translation is CAISTGTGVHGYTF.

There are a few counts of this clonotype. The chain combines TRBV7-9 with TRBJ2-7; D is possibly TRBD2 (6 bases). Per the germline V gene, CDR1 is SEHNR and CDR2 is FQNEAQ (reference sequence). The V gene lost 5 bases and the J gene lost 3 bases, with 17 bases spanning the gap. CDR3 length: 15 amino acids. As DNA, the CDR3 is TGTGCCAGCAGCCCCCCGGGACTGATCTTCTACGAGCAGTACTTC. Translated, it gives CASSPPGLIFYEQYF.

The chain combines TRBV5-1 with TRBJ2-3; D could derive from TRBD1 or TRBD2 (5 bases each). Trimming left V 3 bases short and J 6 bases short, with 14 bases between. This CDR3 has 14 residues. Germline V gives CDR1 SGHRS, CDR2 YFSETQ. The CDR3 DNA reads TGCGCCAGCAGCTCCGGGACCTTGGCGGATACGCAGTATTTT. Protein: CASSSGTLADTQYF.

The rearrangement links TRBV15 to TRBJ1-1, with TRBD1 matching 9 bases. Germline V gene data show CDR1 as LNHNV and CDR2 as YYDKDF (reference sequence). The ends lost 5 bases at V and 6 bases at J; junction bases unmatched: 13. The CDR3 consists of 16 residues. CDR3 DNA sequence: TGTGCCACCAGCGTACGGGACAGGGTCGGGATCCCTGAAGCTTTCTTT. Its protein product is CATSVRDRVGIPEAFF.

V is TRBV7-8 and J is TRBJ2-3; D is possibly TRBD2 (5 bases). V lost 4 bases and J 6 bases, leaving 17 bases between the germline ends. Germline lookup yields CDR1 SGHVS and CDR2 FQNEAQ. CDR3 length: 15 amino acids. The CDR3, as DNA: TGTGCCAGCAGCTCCGCACCGCCAACGGGGGATACGCAGTATTTT. It translates to CASSSAPPTGDTQYF. Based on the CDR3 plus reference TRBV7-8 and TRBJ2-3, the full variable domain is GAGVSQSPRYKVAKRGQDVALRCDPISGHVSLFWYQQALGQGPEFLTYFQNEAQLDKSGLPSDRFFAERPEGSVSTLKIQRTQQEDSAVYLCASSSAPPTGDTQYFGPGTRLTVL.

Comments on this clonotype: This could be a read error, since a much larger clone is one nucleotide away. The chain has TRBV2 and TRBJ2-7; D is ambiguous. With 4 bases removed from V and 7 bases from J, the gap between germline ends came to 11 bases. The CDR3 sequence is 12 residues long. Germline CDR1 SNHLY, CDR2 FYNNEI. The CDR3 is CASSVESNEQYF. The CDR3 DNA reads as TGTGCCAGCAGTGTAGAGAGCAATGAGCAGTACTTC.

The chain employs TRBV3-1 and TRBJ1-4, with unresolved D. The V gene lost 0 bases and the J gene lost 10 bases, with 12 bases spanning the gap. The CDR3 runs to 14 residues. Per the germline V gene, CDR1 is LGHDT and CDR2 is YNNKEL (reference sequence). CDR3 loop: CASSQDMVPGKLFF. The CDR3 region has the DNA TGTGCCAGCAGCCAAGATATGGTCCCCGGAAAACTGTTTTTT.